These 21 T cell receptor beta chains were all obtained from the same sample, sequenced in a study of T cell repertoires in cytomegalovirus infection. One entry per CDR3 protein results from TCRdb running MiXCR on the reads. The sample has approximately 170,000 distinct CDR3 sequences; 17% are singletons. The sequencing input was CD8+ T cells from PBMCs. The receptors come from a human donor in good health (CMV status not recorded). Some clones in this sample may be carry-over from other donors' samples.

The gene calls are TRBV7-3 and TRBJ2-1; 11 bases fit TRBD2. V shed 3 bases, J shed 7 bases, and the junction held 2 bases outside the gene matches. The germline CDR1 and CDR2 sequences are SGHTA and FQGTGA. The length of the CDR3 is 14 residues. The CDR3 bases are TGTGCCAGCAGCTTCGCTAGCGGGAGGAATGAGCAGTTCTTC. It translates to CASSFASGRNEQFF.

J is TRBJ2-1 and V is TRBV28, with TRBD2 matching 7 bases. Germline V lookup: CDR1 MDHEN, CDR2 SYDVKM. The length of the CDR3 is 15 residues. V lost 5 bases and J lost 2; bases outside the gene matches: 6. CDR3 amino acids: CASSPGTKTYNEQFF. The CDR3 coding sequence is TGTGCCAGCAGTCCCGGGACTAAAACCTACAATGAGCAGTTCTTC.

This clonotype was picked up a small number of times. The chain has TRBV12-3 or TRBV12-4 and TRBJ1-5; no clear D gene. V lost 1 base and J 3 bases, leaving 7 bases between the germline ends. This CDR3 is built from 14 residues. The CDR3: CASSLVQTNQPQHF. In DNA, the CDR3 is TGTGCCAGCAGTTTAGTACAGACCAATCAGCCCCAGCATTTT.

This clonotype has more than one count but fewer than ten. The chain combines TRBV19 with TRBJ2-1; D not resolved. The CDR3 has 16 residues. The V and J ends lost 2 bases and 0 bases respectively, with 11 bases between them. Per the germline V gene, CDR1 is LNHDA and CDR2 is SQIVND (reference sequence). CDR3 DNA sequence: TGTGCCAGTAGTATATCCTCGGAGAGCTCCTACAATGAGCAGTTCTTC. Translation gives CASSISSESSYNEQFF.

This rearrangement joins TRBV27 to TRBJ2-7, with D possibly matching TRBD2 (5 bases). V lost 7 bases to trimming and J lost 3 bases, with 16 bases between them. CDR1 and CDR2 from the germline V gene are MNHEY and SMNVEV (reference sequence). The CDR3 length is 14 residues. The CDR3 loop is CASKSPGSYYEQYF. CDR3 in DNA: TGTGCCAGCAAATCACCGGGAAGCTACTACGAGCAGTACTTC.

V gene TRBV7-2 combines with J gene TRBJ2-7; 8 bases are a match to TRBD1. Germline loops: CDR1 SGHTA, CDR2 FQGNSA. CDR3 length: 15 amino acids. V shed 1 base and J 4 bases; nucleotides not matched to a gene: 6. The CDR3, as DNA: TGTGCCAGCAGCTTAGGGACAGGGAGGTTATACGAGCAGTACTTC. It yields the protein CASSLGTGRLYEQYF.

The chain couples TRBV20-1 to TRBJ2-7, with 7 bases lining up with TRBD2. Germline trimming cut 4 bases from V and 0 bases from J; bases unmatched to any gene: 6. The CDR3 spans 14 residues. Germline lookup yields CDR1 DFQATT and CDR2 SNEGSKA (reference sequence). The CDR3 protein is CSAMRAGSSYEQYF. CDR3 in DNA: TGCAGTGCTATGCGAGCGGGGAGCTCCTACGAGCAGTACTTC.

The chain couples TRBV27 to TRBJ1-1; TRBD1 might be the D (5 bases). The CDR3 extends over 15 amino acids. From germline, CDR1 is MNHEY and CDR2 SMNVEV (reference sequence). The ends were cut back, 0 bases at V and 5 bases at J, with 13 bases in the middle. CDR3: CASSLSYSGQTEAFF. The DNA of the CDR3 is TGTGCCAGCAGTTTATCGTACTCAGGGCAGACTGAAGCTTTCTTT.

This clonotype was observed a handful of times. The gene calls are TRBV28 and TRBJ1-1; the D is unclear. This CDR3 region has 13 residues. Trimming removed 2 bases from V and 0 bases from J, with 4 bases in between. The germline gives CDR1 MDHEN, CDR2 SYDVKM. The CDR3 coding sequence is TGTGCCAGCAGTTTAAAGCTGAACACTGAAGCTTTCTTT. Its protein product is CASSLKLNTEAFF.

This chain joins TRBV5-5 and TRBJ1-2, with unresolved D. This CDR3 has 14 residues. The V gene lost 0 bases and the J gene lost 1 base, with 7 bases spanning the gap. Germline V gives CDR1 SGHKS, CDR2 YYEKEE (reference sequence). This CDR3 is CASSLEAGNYGYTF. The CDR3 DNA follows: TGTGCCAGCAGCTTGGAAGCCGGTAACTATGGCTACACCTTC.

The genes are TRBV7-8 and TRBJ2-7; perhaps D is TRBD1 or TRBD2 (5 bases each). V lost 4 bases, J lost 6 bases, and 16 bases lay in between. CDR3 length: 14 residues. Germline V gene sequence: CDR1 SGHVS, CDR2 FQNEAQ. The CDR3 sequence: CASSSGAVSGEQYF. In nucleotides, the CDR3 is TGTGCCAGCAGCTCCGGGGCCGTATCCGGCGAGCAGTACTTC.

This clonotype appeared a few times. The rearrangement joins TRBV29-1 to TRBJ2-1; unclear D gene. Germline values: CDR1 SQVTM, CDR2 ANQGSEA. CDR3 length: 13 residues. V dropped 7 bases and J dropped 4 bases, with 14 bases sitting between them. This CDR3 reads CSAGASGYNEQFF. The CDR3 DNA reads as TGCAGCGCCGGAGCGTCCGGGTACAATGAGCAGTTCTTC.

This clonotype turned up a few times. V and J are TRBV12-3 or TRBV12-4 and TRBJ2-2, with TRBD1 identical over 8 bases. This CDR3 is built from 15 residues. The trim removed 6 bases at V and 3 bases at J, leaving 6 bases unmatched. The CDR3 protein is CASSRGQGYTGELFF. CDR3 bases: TGTGCCAGCAGCCGAGGACAGGGCTACACCGGGGAGCTGTTTTTT.

The rearrangement uses TRBV7-6 and TRBJ2-3; the match to TRBD2 covers 14 bases. Unmatched junction bases numbered 14, after V lost 3 bases and J lost 0 bases. In germline, CDR1 is SGHVS, CDR2 FNYEAQ. The CDR3 contains 21 residues. CDR3 in DNA: TGTGCCAGCAGCTTCATAATGACTAGCGGGAGGGCCAGTCTAAGCACAGATACGCAGTATTTT. This gives the protein CASSFIMTSGRASLSTDTQYF.

This clonotype has just a few counts. The chain uses TRBV2 and TRBJ2-5; TRBD2 matches at 12 bases. Germline V CDR1 and CDR2: SNHLY, FYNNEI. This CDR3 is built from 19 residues. Unmatched junction bases numbered 15, after V lost 2 bases and J lost 5 bases. The CDR3 DNA is TGTGCCAGCAGTGAACGGCCCCTTCAACTAGCGGGAGGACCGGAGACCCAGTACTTC. Protein sequence: CASSERPLQLAGGPETQYF.

The table lists this clonotype with a few counts. This chain uses TRBV27 with TRBJ2-7, with 7 bases matching TRBD1. J was trimmed by 2 bases and V by 2 bases; bases with no gene match: 6. The V gene's germline CDR1 is MNHEY and CDR2 SMNVEV (reference sequence). This CDR3 has 15 amino acids. The CDR3 spells CASSLSRDRPYEQYF. The CDR3 DNA is TGTGCCAGCAGTTTAAGCCGGGACAGACCCTACGAGCAGTACTTC.

This chain links TRBV7-2 with TRBJ2-3; D perhaps matches TRBD2 (6 bases). This CDR3 comprises 16 residues. V dropped 2 bases and J dropped 4 bases, with 16 bases sitting between them. Germline values: CDR1 SGHTA, CDR2 FQGNSA. The chain's CDR3 is CASSLRTTTGADTQYF. In nucleotides, the CDR3 is TGTGCCAGCAGCTTAAGGACTACCACGGGCGCAGATACGCAGTATTTT.

The chain uses TRBV7-2 and TRBJ2-5; D remains ambiguous. Trimming took 2 bases from V and 4 from J, leaving 8 bases between them. This CDR3 spans 13 amino acids. CDR1 and CDR2 (germline): SGHTA, FQGNSA. This chain's CDR3 is CASSLRPLETQYF. The CDR3 DNA follows: TGTGCCAGCAGCTTAAGGCCATTAGAGACCCAGTACTTC. Variable domain in full (rest from reference TRBV7-2 and TRBJ2-5): GAGVSQSPSNKVTEKGKDVELRCDPISGHTALYWYRQSLGQGLEFLIYFQGNSAPDKSGLPSDRFSAERTGGSVSTLTIQRTQQEDSAVYLCASSLRPLETQYFGPGTRLLVL.

This chain connects TRBV20-1 to TRBJ2-1; no reliable D call. The CDR3 runs to 11 residues. V shed 5 bases and J shed 7 bases, with 9 bases lying between them. Germline values: CDR1 DFQATT, CDR2 SNEGSKA (reference sequence). CDR3 nucleotide sequence: TGCAGTGCTGGGGATCGAAATGAGCAGTTCTTC. Its protein is CSAGDRNEQFF.

This chain links TRBV7-9 with TRBJ2-7, with TRBD1 matching 10 bases. Germline V lookup: CDR1 SEHNR, CDR2 FQNEAQ (reference sequence). The ends lost 4 bases at V and 7 bases at J; junction bases unmatched: 7. The CDR3 sequence is 14 residues long. CDR3 sequence: CASSSGTGADEQYF. The CDR3 DNA reads as TGTGCCAGCAGCTCCGGGACAGGGGCGGATGAGCAGTACTTC.

This chain connects TRBV7-2 to TRBJ2-7, with TRBD2 identical over 11 bases. This CDR3 has 15 residues. The ends lost 6 bases at V and 2 bases at J; junction bases unmatched: 6. Germline values: CDR1 SGHTA, CDR2 FQGNSA. CDR3: CASSSTSGGAYEQYF. The CDR3 DNA sequence: TGTGCCAGCAGTTCAACTAGCGGGGGAGCCTACGAGCAGTACTTC.